The clone carrying this T cell receptor (beta chain) was seen only a few times. Its antigen remains unidentified. TCR beta CDR3 region amplification was performed from RNA transcripts. The HTBI primer set served for first-round RT-PCR of the TCR CDR3. One entry per CDR3 protein, called by TCRdb with MiXCR from the multiplex PCR reads. The sample shows about 400,000 distinct CDR3 sequences, about 15% of them seen only once. Individuals with ophthalmopathy presented a Clinical Activity Score of at least 3, a NOSPECS grade of at least 4 and a duration under 3 months. The record originates from a study of T cells in Graves' hyperthyroidism and ophthalmopathy. Whole-study results and caveats: In simple terms, a model built on 13 V-J features told ophthalmopathy apart from stable hyperthyroidism. Ophthalmopathy prediction by the model preceded onset by a median roughly 6 months.

Germline V CDR1 and CDR2: KGHSH, LQKENI. V was cut by 8 bases and J by 3 bases, with 17 bases left in between. The CDR3 has 15 amino acids. The chain couples TRBV18 to TRBJ2-1; weak D call: TRBD1 (5 bases). Sample: blood. The clonotype comes from a young man with Graves' ophthalmopathy. The CDR3: CASAREGAFYNEQFF. CDR3 in DNA: TGTGCCAGCGCGCGCGAAGGGGCCTTCTACAATGAGCAGTTCTTC. The whole variable domain, filled in from reference TRBV18 and TRBJ2-1, reads NAGVMQNPRHLVRRRGQEARLRCSPMKGHSHVYWYRQLPEEGLKFMVYLQKENIIDESGMPKERFSAEFPKEGPSILRIQQVVRGDSAAYFCASAREGAFYNEQFFGPGTRLTVL.